Included here is one TCR beta chain sequence, with context. Its antigen is unknown. No base-level quality is on record; no much larger clone is a single base apart. The V and J ends are trimmed by 0 bases and 3 bases, leaving 15 bases between them. The CDR3, from cysteine to phenylalanine, totals 17 residues. Of the read, only the CDR3 DNA is kept; its 51 bases are in frame from base 1. CDR1 and CDR2, per the germline V gene, are MNHEY and SVGEGT. The data were obtained in a study of blood T cell repertoires in COVID-19 (TCRdb year 2020). For context, the study as a whole: Samples from collaborators originated in the United States, Italy and Spain and spanned both the acute and convalescent phases of COVID-19. The material from the prospective study consisted of cDNA or gDNA derived from T cells, B-cell-depleted T cells, or PBMCs. Subjects who had been exposed to COVID-19, were actively infected with it, or had recovered from it provided the deeply sampled blood TCRbeta repertoires that made up the dataset. A freely available public database, intended as a resource for researchers studying the immune response to SARS-CoV-2, is where the repertoires were released. The samples were drawn from the first 160 participants of the ongoing ImmuneRACE study and from under 1,500 subjects provided by 6 global collaborators. Nearly every sample came with metadata listing a de-identified subject ID, COVID-19 status, age in years and sex. Where available, HLA class I and class II types were obtained from metadata supplied by the sample provider rather than from assay-based typing.

Results and caveats for the whole study, not just this receptor: The amount of clinical and demographic metadata varied by source and participant and was provided uncurated.

Each collaborating institution followed its own protocols to collect whole blood in K2EDTA tubes. Collaborator samples were shipped for TCRbeta analysis as frozen whole blood, isolated PBMCs, or DNA extracted from either sample type. The immunoSEQ Assay, a bias-controlled multiplex PCR, was used to amplify TCRbeta CDR3 regions from genomic DNA. The source study handled its data this way. Within the assay, amplification of reference gene primers was used to estimate how many nucleated cells each sample contained. To quantify the absolute abundance of each unique TCRbeta CDR3 rearrangement, sequence reads were collapsed and filtered. For each sample, productive Simpson clonality was calculated as the square root of Simpson's diversity index across productive rearrangements. As stored in TCRdb, this immuneACCESS dataset retains in-frame rearrangements with V and J assigned. A fraction of the clones does not appear; measured against another copy, unresolved V genes explain less than half of the discrepancy, and the remainder lacks a known reason. Clone size and V and J calls were adopted from that table, with D and trimming inferred from the DNA. The sample table records under 250,000 clones; approximately 80% of these occur just once. Around 13% of the sample goes to the ten largest clones.

Sequenced material: peripheral blood. The receptor was isolated from a human donor in a cohort sampled during active COVID-19. The rearrangement joined TRBV6-2 or TRBV6-3 to TRBJ2-1, with a tentative D gene TRBD2 over 6 matching bases. The bases are TGTGCCAGCAGTTACTCGCCCCCCAGCGGGCTCTACAATGAGCAGTTCTTC. Translated, this is CASSYSPPSGLYNEQFF.